Below, one T cell receptor beta chain is given with its context. Its antigen is as yet unknown. Possible read error: a much larger clone is one base away. The sample originates from a study of blood T cells in healthy people across ages. Points from the study as a whole: Estimates based on one million T cells were treated as lower bounds. Compared with aged donors, long-lived donors showed fewer expanded clones, suggesting selection. A strong correlation was found between TCR beta diversity and the percentage of naive T cells.

The CDR3 sequence is 17 residues long. V lost 3 bases and J lost 7; bases outside the gene matches: 13. Germline assignment: CDR1 MNHNY and CDR2 SVGAGI (reference sequence). The donors, healthy Caucasians from Russia, were aged about 6 to 95. Together with a sample-barcoded 5' primer, a J-beta primer mix was included in a second PCR lasting about 7 to 12 cycles. TCRdb passed the 5' RACE reads through MiXCR, listing each CDR3 protein once. The table shows 800,000 or so distinct CDR3 sequences, with about half occurring only once. The TCR was taken from a man older than 75 in good health. The chain uses TRBV6-6 and TRBJ2-7, with 12 bases matching TRBD2. What was sequenced was blood. The CDR3 DNA follows: TGTGCCAGCAGTTATTCCCCGACTAGCGGGAGTATGGGTGAGCAGTACTTC. It translates to CASSYSPTSGSMGEQYF.